The 21 T cell receptor beta chains below were found in one sample sequenced in a study of blood T cell repertoires in COVID-19. This table comes from immunoSEQ multiplex PCR, and its TCRdb copy is limited to in-frame clones, with some not included. The sample consists of 450,000 or so clones, about 89% of them appearing once. Sequencing used peripheral blood. Receptor source: a woman aged 40 to 49 with COVID-19, enrolled during active disease.

CDR3 loop: CASSMAVNTEAFF. The DNA of the CDR3 is TGTGCCAGTAGTATGGCGGTGAACACTGAAGCTTTCTTT. V and J are TRBV19 and TRBJ1-1; D is unclear. Between the trimmed V and J ends, which lost 3 bases and 0 bases, there was a span of 5 bases. This CDR3 region has 13 residues. CDR1 and CDR2 (germline): LNHDA, SQIVND (reference sequence).

The chain joins TRBV7-2 to TRBJ1-6; D not resolved. CDR3 length: 18 residues. V was trimmed by 1 base and J by 0 bases, leaving 13 bases between them. CDR1 and CDR2 (germline): SGHTA, FQGNSA. CDR3 in amino acids: CASSLDSRPSSYNSPLHF. For the CDR3, the DNA is TGTGCCAGCAGCTTAGATTCACGCCCGAGCTCCTATAATTCACCCCTCCACTTT.

This sequence joins TRBV27 and TRBJ1-5; D is uncertain. The V gene's germline CDR1 is MNHEY and CDR2 SMNVEV (reference sequence). V lost 1 base and J lost 3, with 10 bases in between. The CDR3 covers 15 residues. This chain's CDR3 is CASSLLGQFNQPQHF. The CDR3 DNA follows: TGTGCCAGCAGTTTATTGGGCCAGTTCAATCAGCCCCAGCATTTT.

The table lists this clone with a count of one. The V gene is TRBV27, the J gene TRBJ2-7, with 8 bases aligning to TRBD1. The CDR3 runs to 16 residues. Trimming removed 6 bases from V and 8 bases from J; junction bases left unmatched: 18. Germline V gives CDR1 MNHEY, CDR2 SMNVEV (reference sequence). DNA for the CDR3: TGTGCCAGCAGGGCCCCGGGGACCGGGACAGGTGGGAAGCAGTACTTC. Translated, it gives CASRAPGTGTGGKQYF.

The chain employs TRBV30 and TRBJ2-1; D is perhaps TRBD1 (7 bases). From germline, CDR1 is GTSNPN and CDR2 SVGIG (reference sequence). The CDR3 is 16 amino acids. The V end lost 4 bases, the J end lost 0 bases, and 16 bases lay between the germline ends. CDR3 sequence: CAWTLRGDLSYNEQFF. The DNA for the CDR3 is TGTGCCTGGACCCTCAGGGGGGACCTCTCCTACAATGAGCAGTTCTTC.

V is TRBV28 and J is TRBJ1-5; D ambiguous. The V gene's germline CDR1 is MDHEN and CDR2 SYDVKM. V gave up 8 bases and J gave up 0 bases, with 8 bases separating them. This CDR3 comprises 13 residues. For the CDR3, the DNA is TGTGCCAGCTTTAGATCTAGCAATCAGCCCCAGCATTTT. Protein product: CASFRSSNQPQHF.

The genes are TRBV28 and TRBJ2-2; 9 bases match TRBD1. CDR3 size: 13 residues. V gave up 6 bases and J gave up 6 bases; unmatched junction bases: 2. Per the germline V gene, CDR1 is MDHEN and CDR2 is SYDVKM. CDR3 DNA: TGTGCCAGCAGGACAGGGGGGGCCGGGGAGCTGTTTTTT. Translation gives CASRTGGAGELFF.

The gene calls are TRBV15 and TRBJ1-2, with D uncertain. CDR3 length equals 17 residues. The germline gives CDR1 LNHNV, CDR2 YYDKDF (reference sequence). V shed 1 base and J shed 3 bases, with 18 bases lying between them. The CDR3 DNA reads as TGTGCCACCAGCAGAGGAGGACTGGGGTCTCAAGACTATGGCTACACCTTC. It encodes CATSRGGLGSQDYGYTF. The entire variable domain, with the rest obtained from reference TRBV15 and TRBJ1-2, is as follows: DAMVIQNPRYQVTQFGKPVTLSCSQTLNHNVMYWYQQKSSQAPKLLFHYYDKDFNNEADTPDNFQSRRPNTSFCFLDIRSPGLGDTAMYLCATSRGGLGSQDYGYTFGSGTRLTVV.

The rearrangement links TRBV10-3 to TRBJ1-5; a possible D gene is TRBD1 (6 bases). CDR3 length equals 15 residues. V was shortened by 1 base and J by 5 bases, with 12 bases between the two germline ends. Germline V lookup: CDR1 ENHRY, CDR2 SYGVKD. The CDR3 spells CAISELAGVDQPQHF. CDR3 DNA: TGTGCCATCAGTGAGTTGGCAGGGGTCGATCAGCCCCAGCATTTT.

Comments on this clone: The same CDR3 is also encoded by other DNA sequences in this sample. The CDR3 DNA reads TGTGCCAGCAGCGTTGGGACTAGCGGCTACGAGCAGTACTTC. Residues: CASSVGTSGYEQYF. The V call is TRBV9, the J call TRBJ2-7; 11 bases match TRBD2. Germline V CDR1 and CDR2: SGDLS, YYNGEE. The CDR3 spans 14 residues. V was clipped by 2 bases and J by 3 bases; unmatched bases: 1. The full variable domain, with the rest looked up from reference TRBV9 and TRBJ2-7, is DSGVTQTPKHLITATGQRVTLRCSPRSGDLSVYWYQQSLDQGLQFLIQYYNGEERAKGNILERFSAQQFPDLHSELNLSSLELGDSALYFCASSVGTSGYEQYFGPGTRLTVT.

The rearrangement uses TRBV6-5 and TRBJ1-2; 7 nucleotides agree with TRBD1. CDR3 length: 16 amino acids. J gave up 4 bases and V 0 bases, and 8 bases lay outside the gene matches. Germline lookup yields CDR1 MNHEY and CDR2 SVGAGI. CDR3 in amino acids: CASSYSMVGDSYGYTF. CDR3 DNA sequence: TGTGCCAGCAGTTACTCGATGGTTGGGGACAGCTATGGCTACACCTTC.

This chain connects TRBV6-6 to TRBJ2-1, with D perhaps matching TRBD2 (6 bases). This CDR3 has 14 residues. Germline CDR1 MNHNY, CDR2 SVGAGI (reference sequence). Trimming cost V 8 bases and J 6 bases, with 17 bases left between them. The CDR3 nucleotides are TGTGCCAGCGGGGACTTCCAGGGTAGCAATGAGCAGTTCTTC. Its translation is CASGDFQGSNEQFF.

The chain uses TRBV27 and TRBJ2-4; possible D gene TRBD1, 6 bases. Germline-derived CDR1 and CDR2 are MNHEY and SMNVEV (reference sequence). Trimming took 2 bases from V and 4 from J, leaving 9 bases between them. The CDR3 spans 14 residues. CDR3: CASSLIGTKNIQYF. In DNA, the CDR3 is TGTGCCAGCAGTTTAATCGGGACAAAAAACATTCAGTACTTC.

This rearrangement joins TRBV6-5 to TRBJ1-2; D is perhaps TRBD1 (5 bases). The CDR3 runs to 13 residues. The V end lost 7 bases, the J end lost 8 bases, and 17 bases lay between the germline ends. The germline V gene has CDR1 MNHEY and CDR2 SVGAGI. CDR3 loop: CASTIRVRGGYTF. In DNA form, the CDR3 reads TGTGCCAGCACCATCCGGGTTAGGGGAGGCTACACCTTC.

This rearrangement joins TRBV19 to TRBJ1-3, with TRBD1 as a possible D gene (5 bases). This CDR3 has 14 residues. The germline V gene encodes CDR1 LNHDA and CDR2 SQIVND (reference sequence). V was shortened by 2 bases and J by 2 bases, with 7 bases between the two germline ends. The CDR3 loop reads CASSISGTGNTIYF. CDR3 nucleotide sequence: TGTGCCAGTAGTATATCAGGGACTGGAAACACCATATATTTT. Complete variable domain (other parts from reference TRBV19 and TRBJ1-3): DGGITQSPKYLFRKEGQNVTLSCEQNLNHDAMYWYRQDPGQGLRLIYYSQIVNDFQKGDIAEGYSVSREKKESFPLTVTSAQKNPTAFYLCASSISGTGNTIYFGEGSWLTVV.

This chain connects TRBV9 to TRBJ2-1, with D unclear. V was clipped by 0 bases and J by 5 bases, with 3 bases between them. The CDR3 contains 12 residues. CDR1 is SGDLS and CDR2 is YYNGEE in the germline V gene. CDR3 protein: CASSVADNEQFF. The DNA of the CDR3 is TGTGCCAGCAGCGTAGCTGACAATGAGCAGTTCTTC.

This CDR3 is CASSLQGSRYGYTF. The CDR3 DNA follows: TGTGCCAGCAGCCTACAGGGGAGCCGCTATGGCTACACCTTC. The chain couples TRBV7-9 to TRBJ1-2, with 7 bases lining up with TRBD1. The CDR3 contains 14 residues. After removal of 5 bases from V and 4 bases from J, the junction contained 7 bases not matched to a gene. CDR1 and CDR2 (germline): SEHNR, FQNEAQ (reference sequence).

V gene TRBV30 combines with J gene TRBJ1-4, with D tentatively TRBD1 (6 bases). Germline V lookup: CDR1 GTSNPN, CDR2 SVGIG (reference sequence). V was pared by 6 bases and J by 2 bases, with 13 bases between. The CDR3 is 14 residues long. The CDR3 nucleotides read TGTGCCTGCCAACAGGGCGCCACTAATGAAAAACTGTTTTTT. This codes for CACQQGATNEKLFF.

The genes are TRBV28 and TRBJ2-1, with TRBD2 matching over 7 bases. The CDR3 consists of 15 residues. Losses at the gene ends were 5 bases for V and 5 bases for J; bases not matched to a gene: 9. Per germline, CDR1 MDHEN and CDR2 SYDVKM. The CDR3 here is CASSPSGVSHNEQFF. For the CDR3, the DNA is TGTGCCAGCAGTCCCAGCGGGGTATCCCACAATGAGCAGTTCTTC.

The V and J genes are TRBV6-5 and TRBJ1-1; D might be TRBD1 (5 bases). The CDR3 contains 15 residues. V shed 7 bases and J shed 1 base, with 16 bases lying between them. Germline V gives CDR1 MNHEY, CDR2 SVGAGI. In nucleotides, the CDR3 is TGTGCCAGCACCGGGCCCGGGGGGAGGAACACTGAAGCTTTCTTT. The encoded protein is CASTGPGGRNTEAFF.

The V call is TRBV15, the J call TRBJ1-3; D perhaps matches TRBD1 (6 bases). Germline CDR1 is LNHNV and CDR2 is YYDKDF (reference sequence). CDR3 length: 14 residues. The V and J ends lost 6 bases and 1 base respectively, with 10 bases between them. The CDR3 DNA follows: TGTGCCACCAGAGGACAGATTTCTGGAAACACCATATATTTT. Protein product: CATRGQISGNTIYF.